These 5 T cell receptor beta chains originate from one sample sequenced in a study of monozygotic twins with cystic fibrosis. Generated by immunoSEQ multiplex PCR, the TCRdb table keeps only in-frame clones and is missing some. The sample lists roughly 32,000 clones, roughly 97% occurring once. The sequencing sample was made of blood. The receptors were sampled from a girl aged 2-10 years with cystic fibrosis.

The chain links TRBV19 to TRBJ2-5; a possible D gene is TRBD1 (6 bases). This CDR3 region has 15 residues. Germline values: CDR1 LNHDA, CDR2 SQIVND (reference sequence). V was clipped by 5 bases and J by 4 bases, with 17 bases between them. Written as DNA, the CDR3 is TGTGCCAGTAGTGCCCAGGGGAGCGGTAGAGAGACCCAGTACTTC. Protein: CASSAQGSGRETQYF.

V is TRBV5-5 and J is TRBJ1-5, with a tentative D call TRBD1 (5 bases). Trimming shortened V by 3 bases and J by 4 bases, and 8 bases separated the two germline ends. The CDR3 has 13 residues. Looked up from germline, CDR1 is SGHKS and CDR2 is YYEKEE (reference sequence). The CDR3 nucleotides are TGTGCCAGCAGCTCAGGGACTAATCAGCCCCAGCATTTT. Protein product: CASSSGTNQPQHF.

DNA of the CDR3: TGTGCCAGCAGTTTCAGGGCCTATGGCTACACCTTC. Translating gives CASSFRAYGYTF. V is TRBV28 and J is TRBJ1-2; possibly TRBD1 for D (5 bases). Per germline, CDR1 MDHEN and CDR2 SYDVKM. With 3 bases removed from V and 4 bases from J, the gap between germline ends came to 6 bases. The CDR3 totals 12 residues.

This chain connects TRBV6-1 to TRBJ1-2, with 10 positions matching TRBD1. V trimming: 5 bases; J trimming: 7 bases; junction bases outside the gene matches: 7. Germline V gene sequence: CDR1 MNHNS, CDR2 SASEGT. This CDR3 contains 14 residues. DNA of the CDR3: TGTGCCAGCAGTACGGACAGGGGGATATTTGGCTACACCTTC. Amino acids: CASSTDRGIFGYTF.

The CDR3, as DNA: TGTGCCAGCAGCCAGAAGGGCGGGAGGGCCTACAATGAGCAGTTCTTC. Amino acid sequence: CASSQKGGRAYNEQFF. This chain joins TRBV5-6 and TRBJ2-1; 9 bases match TRBD2. CDR1 is SGHDT, CDR2 YYEEEE, per germline. The CDR3 contains 16 residues. J lost 2 bases, V lost 4 bases, and 7 bases had no gene match.